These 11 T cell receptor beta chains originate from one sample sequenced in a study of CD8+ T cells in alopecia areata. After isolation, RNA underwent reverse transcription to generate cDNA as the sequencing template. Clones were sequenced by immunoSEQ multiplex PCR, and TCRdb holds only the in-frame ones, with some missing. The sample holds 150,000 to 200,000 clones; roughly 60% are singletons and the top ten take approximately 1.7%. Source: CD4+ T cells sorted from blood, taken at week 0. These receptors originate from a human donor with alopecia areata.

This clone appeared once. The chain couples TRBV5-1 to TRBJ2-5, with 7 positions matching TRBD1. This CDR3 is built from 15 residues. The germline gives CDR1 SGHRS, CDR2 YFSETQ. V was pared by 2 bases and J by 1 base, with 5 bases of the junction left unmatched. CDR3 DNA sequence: TGCGCCAGCAGCTTTAGACAGGGTTCCCAAGAGACCCAGTACTTC. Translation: CASSFRQGSQETQYF. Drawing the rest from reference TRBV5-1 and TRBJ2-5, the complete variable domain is KAGVTQTPRYLIKTRGQQVTLSCSPISGHRSVSWYQQTPGQGLQFLFEYFSETQRNKGNFPGRFSGRQFSNSRSEMNVSTLELGDSALYLCASSFRQGSQETQYFGPGTRLLVL.

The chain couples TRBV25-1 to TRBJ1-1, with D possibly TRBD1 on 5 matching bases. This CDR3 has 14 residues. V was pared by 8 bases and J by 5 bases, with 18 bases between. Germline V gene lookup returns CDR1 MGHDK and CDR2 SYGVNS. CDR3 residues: CASSRRGAGTEAFF. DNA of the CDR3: TGTGCCAGCTCCCGACGAGGCGCAGGGACTGAAGCTTTCTTT.

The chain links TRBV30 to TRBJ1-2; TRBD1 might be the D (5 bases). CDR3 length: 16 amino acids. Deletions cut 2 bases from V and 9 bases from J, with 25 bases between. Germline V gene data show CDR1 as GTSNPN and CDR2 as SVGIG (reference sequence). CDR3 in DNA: TGTGCCTGGAGTACTCTAACGCAGTGGGACTTGGGGAGCTACACCTTC. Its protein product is CAWSTLTQWDLGSYTF.

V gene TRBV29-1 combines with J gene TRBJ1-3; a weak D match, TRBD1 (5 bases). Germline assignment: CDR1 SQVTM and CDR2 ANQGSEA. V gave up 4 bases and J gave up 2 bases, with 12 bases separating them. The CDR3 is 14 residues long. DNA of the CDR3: TGCAGCGTTGTAGTGGGGGGTACTGGAAACACCATATATTTT. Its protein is CSVVVGGTGNTIYF.

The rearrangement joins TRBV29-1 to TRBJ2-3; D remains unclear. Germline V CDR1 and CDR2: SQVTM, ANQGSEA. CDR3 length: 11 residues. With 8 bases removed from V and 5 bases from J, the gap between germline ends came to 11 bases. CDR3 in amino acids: CSFTWRDTQYF. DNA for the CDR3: TGCAGCTTCACATGGCGAGATACGCAGTATTTT.

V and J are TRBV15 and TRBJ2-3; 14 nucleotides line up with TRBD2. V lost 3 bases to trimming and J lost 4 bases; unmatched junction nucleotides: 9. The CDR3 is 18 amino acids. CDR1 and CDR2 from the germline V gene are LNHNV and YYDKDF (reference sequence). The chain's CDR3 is CATSSWTSGGLIADTQYF. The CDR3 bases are TGTGCCACCAGCAGCTGGACTAGCGGGGGGTTAATCGCAGATACGCAGTATTTT.

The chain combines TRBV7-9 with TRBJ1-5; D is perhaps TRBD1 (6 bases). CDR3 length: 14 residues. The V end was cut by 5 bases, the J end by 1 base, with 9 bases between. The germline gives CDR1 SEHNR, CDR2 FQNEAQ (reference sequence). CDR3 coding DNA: TGTGCCAGCAGCCGAGGGGGGAGCAATCAGCCCCAGCATTTT. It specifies CASSRGGSNQPQHF. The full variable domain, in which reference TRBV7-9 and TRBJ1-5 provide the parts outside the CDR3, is DTGVSQNPRHKITKRGQNVTFRCDPISEHNRLYWYRQTLGQGPEFLTYFQNEAQLEKSRLLSDRFSAERPKGSFSTLEIQRTEQGDSAMYLCASSRGGSNQPQHFGDGTRLSIL.

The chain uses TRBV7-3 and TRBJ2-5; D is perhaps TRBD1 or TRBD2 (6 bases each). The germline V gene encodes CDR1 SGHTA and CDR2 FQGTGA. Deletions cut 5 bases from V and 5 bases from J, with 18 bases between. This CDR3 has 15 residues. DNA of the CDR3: TGTGCCAGCAGCCCTGGCCGGAAAGGGGGGGAGACCCAGTACTTC. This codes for CASSPGRKGGETQYF.

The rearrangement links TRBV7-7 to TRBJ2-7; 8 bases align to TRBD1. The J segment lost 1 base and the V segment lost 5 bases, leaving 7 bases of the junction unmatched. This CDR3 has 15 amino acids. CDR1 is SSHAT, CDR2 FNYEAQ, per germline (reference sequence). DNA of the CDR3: TGTGCCAGCAGCCCAGACAGGGGACCTTCCTACGAGCAGTACTTC. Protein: CASSPDRGPSYEQYF.

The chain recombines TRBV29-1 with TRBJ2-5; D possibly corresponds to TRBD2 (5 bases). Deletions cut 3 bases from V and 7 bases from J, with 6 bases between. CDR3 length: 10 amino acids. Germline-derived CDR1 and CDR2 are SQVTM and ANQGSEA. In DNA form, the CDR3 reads TGCAGCGTTGACGAGGGGACCCAGTACTTC. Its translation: CSVDEGTQYF.

CDR3 sequence: CASSPSGDGETQYF. The DNA of the CDR3 is TGTGCCAGCAGTCCTAGCGGGGATGGGGAGACCCAGTACTTC. This chain uses TRBV27 with TRBJ2-5, with TRBD2 identical over 9 bases. The ends lost 5 bases at V and 5 bases at J; junction bases unmatched: 6. The CDR3 has 14 amino acids. Germline CDR1 and CDR2: MNHEY and SMNVEV (reference sequence).